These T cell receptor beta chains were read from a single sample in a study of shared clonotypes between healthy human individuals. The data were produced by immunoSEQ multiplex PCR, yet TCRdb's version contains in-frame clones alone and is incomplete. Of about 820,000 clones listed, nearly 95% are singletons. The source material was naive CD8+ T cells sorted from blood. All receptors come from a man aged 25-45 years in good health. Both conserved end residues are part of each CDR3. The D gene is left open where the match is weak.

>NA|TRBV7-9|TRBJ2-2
CASSFPGVNTGELFF
TGTGCCAGCAGCTTCCCCGGAGTTAACACCGGGGAGCTGTTTTTT
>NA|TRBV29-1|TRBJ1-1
CSVEDHPPPEAFF
TGCAGCGTTGAAGACCATCCACCCCCTGAAGCTTTCTTT
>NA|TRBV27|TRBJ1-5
CASSFRGSNQPQHF
TGTGCCAGCAGTTTCAGGGGAAGCAATCAGCCCCAGCATTTT
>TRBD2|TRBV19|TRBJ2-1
CASSIALPTSGNVMDEQFF
TGTGCCAGTAGTATAGCCCTCCCGACTAGCGGGAACGTTATGGATGAGCAGTTCTTC
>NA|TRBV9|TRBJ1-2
CASSVRQEFYGYTF
TGTGCCAGCAGCGTGCGACAGGAATTTTATGGCTACACCTTC
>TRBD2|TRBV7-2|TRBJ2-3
CASSLAGGSTDTQYF
TGTGCCAGCAGCCTAGCGGGAGGGAGCACAGATACGCAGTATTTT
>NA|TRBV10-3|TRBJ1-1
CAISEEIKTEAFF
TGTGCCATCAGTGAGGAAATTAAAACTGAAGCTTTCTTT
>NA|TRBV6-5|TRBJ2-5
CASSYGVSSETQYF
TGTGCCAGCAGTTACGGAGTTAGCTCCGAGACCCAGTACTTC
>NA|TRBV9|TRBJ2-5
CASGGARETQYF
TGTGCCAGCGGGGGGGCTAGGGAGACCCAGTACTTC
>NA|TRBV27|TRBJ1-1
CASSLGGAVRAFF
TGTGCCAGCAGTTTAGGGGGGGCGGTCCGCGCTTTCTTT
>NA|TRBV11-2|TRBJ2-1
CASSFNEQFF
TGTGCCAGCAGCTTTAATGAGCAGTTCTTC
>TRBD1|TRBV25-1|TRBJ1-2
CASKLGQIYGYTF
TGTGCCAGCAAGTTGGGACAGATCTATGGCTACACCTTC
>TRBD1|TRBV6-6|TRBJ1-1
CASSRTGEDTEAFF
TGTGCCAGCAGTAGGACAGGGGAGGACACTGAAGCTTTCTTT
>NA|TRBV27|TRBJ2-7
CASSFGGEIYEQYF
TGTGCCAGCAGTTTCGGGGGAGAGATCTACGAGCAGTACTTC
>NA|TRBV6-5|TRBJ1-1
CASSYARDWEAFF
TGTGCCAGCAGTTACGCCAGGGATTGGGAGGCTTTCTTT
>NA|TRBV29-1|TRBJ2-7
CSVGGTVDSYEQYF
TGCAGCGTTGGGGGGACGGTAGACTCCTACGAGCAGTACTTC
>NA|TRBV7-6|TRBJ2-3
CASSLAGRDTQYF
TGTGCCAGCAGCTTAGCCGGGAGAGATACGCAGTATTTT
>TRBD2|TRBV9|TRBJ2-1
CASSVVLAGAEEQFF
TGTGCCAGCAGCGTAGTGCTAGCGGGAGCGGAAGAGCAGTTCTTC
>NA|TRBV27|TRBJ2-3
CASRGRGVGDTQYF
TGTGCCAGCAGAGGACGGGGAGTGGGAGATACGCAGTATTTT
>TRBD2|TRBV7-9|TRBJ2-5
CASSPPLAGVRETQYF
TGTGCCAGCAGCCCACCCCTAGCGGGAGTCCGAGAGACCCAGTACTTC
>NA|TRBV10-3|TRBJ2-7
CAISESGSTSLPYEQYF
TGTGCCATCAGTGAGTCGGGGAGCACTTCCCTGCCCTACGAGCAGTACTTC
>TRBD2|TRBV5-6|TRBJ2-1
CASSDITSAKDNEQFF
TGTGCCAGCAGCGATATAACTAGCGCCAAGGACAATGAGCAGTTCTTC
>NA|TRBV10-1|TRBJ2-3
CASGGVGTDTQYF
TGCGCCAGCGGCGGGGTGGGAACAGATACGCAGTATTTT
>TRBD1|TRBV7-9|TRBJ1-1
CASSLGTGDEAFF
TGTGCCAGCAGCTTGGGAACAGGGGATGAAGCTTTCTTT
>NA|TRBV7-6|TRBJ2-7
CASSFRQTYEQYF
TGTGCCAGCAGCTTTCGGCAGACCTACGAGCAGTACTTC
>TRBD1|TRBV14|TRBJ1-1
CASSPWEQGDTEAFF
TGTGCCAGCAGCCCTTGGGAGCAGGGGGACACTGAAGCTTTCTTT
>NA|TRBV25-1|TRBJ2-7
CASTSRLEDEQYF
TGTGCCAGCACATCCAGACTAGAGGACGAGCAGTACTTC
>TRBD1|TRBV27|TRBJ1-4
CASRGQGWEKLFF
TGTGCCAGCAGAGGACAGGGTTGGGAAAAACTGTTTTTT
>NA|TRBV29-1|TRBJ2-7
CSARDNSYEQYF
TGCAGCGCCAGGGACAACTCCTACGAGCAGTACTTC
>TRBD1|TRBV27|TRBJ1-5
CASSWTGSNQPQHF
TGTGCCAGCAGTTGGACAGGGTCTAATCAGCCCCAGCATTTT